These T cell receptor beta chains were read from a single sample in a study of blood T cell repertoires in COVID-19. The method was immunoSEQ multiplex PCR; TCRdb's version includes in-frame clones alone and lacks a portion of them. The sample includes just over 60,000 clones, 80% to 85% seen only once; the top ten take approximately 21%. The sample was peripheral blood. Receptors originate from a man aged 30-40 years with COVID-19, enrolled during active disease. Both conserved end residues are part of each CDR3. A D gene is named only where the DNA matches it firmly. Only some rows state a clone size, as once, few, many or a class for expanded clones.

cdr3_length	v_call	clone_size	j_call	d_call	cdr3_nt	cdr3_aa
15	TRBV19	-	TRBJ2-3	-	TGTGCCGCGTCAGGGGTGGGGAGTAGCACAGATACGCAGTATTTT	CAASGVGSSTDTQYF
16	TRBV19	-	TRBJ2-3	-	TGTGCCAGTAGTATAGAGAGGACACCGACGACAGATATGCAGTATTTT	CASSIERTPTTDMQYF
14	TRBV6-5	-	TRBJ2-3	-	TGTGCCAGCAGTTACTCGGTCGGGGCAGATACGCAGTATTTT	CASSYSVGADTQYF
16	TRBV25-1	-	TRBJ1-2	TRBD1	TGTGCCAGCAGTGAATCCTTCCTCGACAGGGTAAATGGCTACACCTTC	CASSESFLDRVNGYTF
13	TRBV19	-	TRBJ2-7	-	TGTGCCAGTAAACCCCCTACCCCCTACGAGCAGTACTTC	CASKPPTPYEQYF
15	TRBV7-3	-	TRBJ2-1	TRBD2	TGTGCCAGCAGCATAGGGGCGGGGACTAGCAATGAGCAGTTCTTC	CASSIGAGTSNEQFF
14	TRBV6-2/TRBV6-3	-	TRBJ2-3	-	TGTGCCAGCAGTTATAAGGAGCCCGCAGATACGCAGTATTTT	CASSYKEPADTQYF
14	TRBV18	-	TRBJ2-7	-	TGTGCCAGCTCGCTAGAAGCCGGGGGCTACGAGCAGTACTTC	CASSLEAGGYEQYF
16	TRBV5-1	-	TRBJ1-1	TRBD1	TGCGCCAGCAGCCCAGGTGACAGGGCCTTACGCACTGAAGCTTTCTTT	CASSPGDRALRTEAFF
17	TRBV7-9	few	TRBJ2-4	TRBD2	TGTGCCAGCAGCTCGGGACTAGCGGGGGTGGCCAAAAACATTCAGTACTTC	CASSSGLAGVAKNIQYF
13	TRBV3-1/TRBV3-2	-	TRBJ2-2	-	TGTGCCAGCAGCTCCTTCGGGGGCGGGGAGCTGTTTTTT	CASSSFGGGELFF
11	TRBV19	-	TRBJ2-7	-	TGTGCCACTTCGACAGCCTACGAGCAGTACTTC	CATSTAYEQYF
14	TRBV7-2	-	TRBJ2-1	-	TGTGCCAGCAGCTCTCCGGAGGGTGGGCATGAGCAGTTCTTC	CASSSPEGGHEQFF
16	TRBV27	-	TRBJ2-6	-	TGTGCCAGCAGTTTATTCGGGGGGCCGGGGGCCAACGTCCTGACTTTC	CASSLFGGPGANVLTF
15	TRBV7-9	-	TRBJ1-2	-	TGTGCCAGCAGCTTAGGGCGGGGGCTTGGAAATGGCTACACCTTC	CASSLGRGLGNGYTF
20	TRBV11-3	-	TRBJ2-3	TRBD2	TGTGCCAGCAGCTCCGCAGGGTGGGATTCTAGCGGGAGGTGGACAGATACGCAGTATTTT	CASSSAGWDSSGRWTDTQYF
16	TRBV27	-	TRBJ2-3	TRBD1	TGTGCCAGCAGTTTCGCCTGGACAGGGGGCACAGATACGCAGTATTTT	CASSFAWTGGTDTQYF
14	TRBV18	-	TRBJ1-2	TRBD1	TGTGCCAGCTCACCACAGGGACAGTACTATGGCTACACCTTC	CASSPQGQYYGYTF
13	TRBV28	-	TRBJ1-5	-	TGTGCCAGCAGTTTCAGTTTACGTCAGCCCCAGCATTTT	CASSFSLRQPQHF
13	TRBV3-1/TRBV3-2	-	TRBJ2-7	-	TGTGCCAGCAGCCCAAGACAGACCTACGAGCAGTACTTC	CASSPRQTYEQYF
16	TRBV27	-	TRBJ2-6	-	TGTGCCAGCAGTTCCACAGGTTTCTCTGGGGCCAACGTCCTGACTTTC	CASSSTGFSGANVLTF
15	TRBV7-8	-	TRBJ2-2	TRBD2	TGTGCCAGCAGCTTGGGGGGGGCGAACACCGGGGAGCTGTTTTTT	CASSLGGANTGELFF
13	TRBV2	-	TRBJ2-5	-	TGTGCCAGTAGCCGGGACATGTTCGGGACCCAGTACTTC	CASSRDMFGTQYF
15	TRBV19	-	TRBJ2-7	-	TGTGCCAGTAGTATGGGGGCCTCGGAAGAGAACGAGCAGTACTTC	CASSMGASEENEQYF
13	TRBV18	-	TRBJ1-6	-	TGTGCCAGCTCACCTGGTCCGGGGTCACCCCTCCACTTT	CASSPGPGSPLHF
18	TRBV4-1	-	TRBJ2-3	TRBD2	TGCGCCAGCAGCCAAGACCGGACTAGCGGGGGGGACACAGATACGCAGTATTTT	CASSQDRTSGGDTDTQYF
16	TRBV4-3	-	TRBJ1-2	TRBD1	TGCGCCAGCAGCCAAGATCCCGGGACAGGGTTTTATGGCTACACCTTC	CASSQDPGTGFYGYTF
15	TRBV11-2	-	TRBJ2-1	TRBD1	TGTGCCAGCAGCGCCGACAGGGGTTCCTACAATGAGCAGTTCTTC	CASSADRGSYNEQFF
16	TRBV7-8	few	TRBJ1-1	-	TGTGCCAGCAGCTTAGTGTTAGGGAGTATGAACACTGAAGCTTTCTTT	CASSLVLGSMNTEAFF
15	TRBV25-1	-	TRBJ1-2	TRBD1	TGTGCCAGCAGTGATCGGGGGACAGGGAGGTATGGCTACACCTTC	CASSDRGTGRYGYTF
17	TRBV24-1	-	TRBJ2-6	-	TGTGCCACCAGTGGGGCTTCTATCGTCTCTGGGGCCAACGTCCTGACTTTC	CATSGASIVSGANVLTF
16	TRBV2	-	TRBJ1-5	TRBD1	TGTGCCAGCAGTGGAGGACAGGGTAGGGGCAATCAGCCCCAGCATTTT	CASSGGQGRGNQPQHF
13	TRBV30	-	TRBJ1-1	-	TGTGCCTGGGGCGGTGGTGGGACATTCGAAGCTTTCTTT	CAWGGGGTFEAFF
17	TRBV27	few	TRBJ1-6	-	TGTGCCAGCAGGCGATCAGACGGGAGCTCCTATAATTCACCCCTCCACTTT	CASRRSDGSSYNSPLHF
16	TRBV19	-	TRBJ1-2	TRBD1	TGTGCCAGTAGTCCGGGACAGGGGGCCGTCCTTTATGGCTACACCTTC	CASSPGQGAVLYGYTF
15	TRBV6-4	-	TRBJ2-5	TRBD1	TGTGCCAGCCAGAGGACAGGGGGCGATCAAGAGACCCAGTACTTC	CASQRTGGDQETQYF
13	TRBV27	few	TRBJ1-2	-	TGTGCCAGCAGTGAGGGGGTCCCCTATGGCTACACCTTC	CASSEGVPYGYTF
13	TRBV6-5	few	TRBJ1-5	-	TGTGCCAGCACCTCCTCCCCTGATCAGCCCCAGCATTTT	CASTSSPDQPQHF
16	TRBV5-6	-	TRBJ2-4	TRBD2	TGTGCCAGCAGCTTGGGTAGCGGGGTGGCCAAAAACATTCAGTACTTC	CASSLGSGVAKNIQYF
14	TRBV19	-	TRBJ2-7	-	TGTGCCAGTAGTGTAAAGGGAGGTTTGGACGAGCAGTACTTC	CASSVKGGLDEQYF
14	TRBV4-1	-	TRBJ2-7	-	TGCGCCAGTGACAGGGGAGGGGGGTCGGACGAGCAGTACTTC	CASDRGGGSDEQYF
12	TRBV28	-	TRBJ2-7	TRBD1	TGTGCCAGCAGTTCTACAGGGGGCCAGCAGTACTTC	CASSSTGGQQYF
16	TRBV6-2/TRBV6-3	-	TRBJ2-7	TRBD2	TGTGCCAGCAGTTACGATACTAGCGGTGGTTCGGACGAGCAGTACTTC	CASSYDTSGGSDEQYF
15	TRBV11-2	-	TRBJ2-3	-	TGTGCCAGCAGCTTAGGAGGTACCATGACAGATACGCAGTATTTT	CASSLGGTMTDTQYF
17	TRBV24-1	-	TRBJ2-5	TRBD2	TGTGCCACCAGTGATTCGGGGGGGTCTCGTGGAATGGAGACCCAGTACTTC	CATSDSGGSRGMETQYF
20	TRBV6-6	-	TRBJ1-3	-	TGTGCCAGCAGCCTCTCCCGCGGACAGCTCTACTCAGACTCTGGAAACACCATATATTTT	CASSLSRGQLYSDSGNTIYF
14	TRBV11-3	-	TRBJ1-1	-	TGTGCCAGCAGCTTAGCCGGCCTTCTGAGGGAAGCTTTCTTT	CASSLAGLLREAFF